The clone carrying this TCR beta chain was seen repeatedly, ten times or more. The data are from a study of early T cells in non-severe SARS-CoV-2 infection. TCRdb used MiXCR to reprocess the 5' RACE reads, holding one entry per CDR3 protein. The sample gives tens of thousands of distinct CDR3 sequences, around 12% of which show up once; 3.5% to 4.5% is in the top ten. The CDR3 is 16 amino acids. Trimming removed 4 bases from V and 4 bases from J, with 17 bases in between. CDR1 is SGHDN, CDR2 FVKESK, per germline. V gene TRBV14 combines with J gene TRBJ2-1; TRBD1 or TRBD2 may be the D gene (6 bases each). Sequencing was done on a sample of whole blood. This receptor was obtained from an adult who was a healthcare worker with PCR-confirmed SARS-CoV-2 infection or an uninfected control (not recorded which). The CDR3 DNA reads as TGTGCCAGCAGCCCCCTTGAGGGGGGTGGATACAATGAGCAGTTCTTC. It specifies CASSPLEGGGYNEQFF.